What follows are 32 T cell receptor beta chains derived from one specimen sequenced in a study of shared clonotypes between healthy human individuals. Sequencing was performed with immunoSEQ multiplex PCR; in TCRdb, only in-frame clones are kept and a portion is missing. The sample shows about 2,200,000 clones, about 92% of them seen only once. Naive CD8 cells lacked CD45RO, underwent positive selection for CCR7 and left out terminally differentiated effector memory CD45RA+ cells. The specimen sequenced was naive CD8+ T cells from PBMCs. These receptors all come from a man aged 18 to 29 in good health. Some clones in this sample may be carry-over from other donors' samples.

This rearrangement joins TRBV28 to TRBJ2-3, with a tentative D call TRBD2 (5 bases). Trimming pared 7 bases from V and 5 bases from J, leaving 13 bases between. This CDR3 has 13 residues. CDR1 is MDHEN and CDR2 is SYDVKM in the germline V gene. The CDR3 protein is CASTMRAQDTQYF. The CDR3 bases are TGTGCCAGCACCATGAGGGCCCAAGATACGCAGTATTTT.

This sequence joins TRBV4-1 and TRBJ2-1; 8 bases line up with TRBD2. The V gene end was trimmed by 4 bases and the J gene end by 6 bases; junction bases not matched to a gene: 11. CDR1 MGHRA and CDR2 YSYEKL come from the germline V gene. The CDR3 has 16 amino acids. CDR3 sequence reads: CASSPEAGVYGNEQFF. CDR3 sequence (DNA): TGCGCCAGCAGCCCCGAAGCGGGAGTATACGGCAATGAGCAGTTCTTC.

The genes are TRBV2 and TRBJ2-1; 9 bases align to TRBD2. The CDR3 extends over 18 amino acids. The germline V gene encodes CDR1 SNHLY and CDR2 FYNNEI. V lost 5 bases, J lost 6 bases, and 17 bases stayed unmatched. DNA of the CDR3: TGTGCCAGCAGTCCAACCCTGCGGGCGGGAGGGAACCGCAATGAGCAGTTCTTC. This sequence encodes CASSPTLRAGGNRNEQFF.

This chain links TRBV25-1 with TRBJ2-2; D gene unclear. Germline V gene data show CDR1 as MGHDK and CDR2 as SYGVNS. V was shortened by 4 bases and J by 5 bases, with 14 bases between the two germline ends. This CDR3 has 15 residues. CDR3 sequence reads: CASSVALGATGELFF. CDR3 coding DNA: TGTGCCAGCAGTGTAGCCCTAGGCGCAACCGGGGAGCTGTTTTTT.

The chain uses TRBV4-2 and TRBJ2-5; TRBD1 is a possible D gene (6 bases). This CDR3 spans 16 amino acids. With 1 base removed from V and 5 bases from J, the gap between germline ends came to 17 bases. CDR1 LGHNA and CDR2 YNFKEQ come from the germline V gene. The CDR3 sequence: CASSQGFQGSVETQYF. The CDR3 bases are TGTGCCAGCAGCCAAGGTTTCCAGGGGAGTGTGGAGACCCAGTACTTC.

The rearrangement links TRBV7-2 to TRBJ2-7, with a tentative D call TRBD2 (6 bases). V lost 4 bases to trimming and J lost 3 bases, with 13 bases between them. Looked up from germline, CDR1 is SGHTA and CDR2 is FQGNSA. The CDR3 spans 14 residues. The CDR3: CASSSRDFNYEQYF. The CDR3, as DNA: TGTGCCAGCAGCTCCCGGGACTTTAACTACGAGCAGTACTTC.

The rearrangement joins TRBV6-6 to TRBJ2-1; D tentatively fits TRBD1 or TRBD2 (5 bases each). The CDR3 sequence is 12 residues long. Germline CDR1 MNHNY, CDR2 SVGAGI (reference sequence). Between the trimmed V and J ends, which lost 6 bases and 10 bases, there was a span of 13 bases. CDR3: CASRTWDGEQFF. In nucleotides, the CDR3 is TGTGCCAGCAGGACCTGGGACGGCGAGCAGTTCTTC.

The rearrangement joins TRBV29-1 to TRBJ2-2; D might be TRBD1 (6 bases). The germline V gene has CDR1 SQVTM and CDR2 ANQGSEA. This CDR3 is 14 amino acids long. Trimming took 4 bases from V and 6 from J, leaving 15 bases between them. Here the CDR3 DNA reads TGCAGCGTTGTACAGGGTGGGTTGTCCGGGGAGCTGTTTTTT. Its translation: CSVVQGGLSGELFF.

The chain recombines TRBV7-9 with TRBJ1-2; weak D call: TRBD1 (5 bases). Trimming stripped 0 bases from V and 3 bases from J, with 11 bases between. This CDR3 spans 15 amino acids. In germline, CDR1 is SEHNR, CDR2 FQNEAQ (reference sequence). Written as DNA, the CDR3 is TGTGCCAGCAGCTTAGCAGGGGTACAAGACTATGGCTACACCTTC. The encoded protein is CASSLAGVQDYGYTF. Complete variable domain (other parts from reference TRBV7-9 and TRBJ1-2): DTGVSQNPRHKITKRGQNVTFRCDPISEHNRLYWYRQTLGQGPEFLTYFQNEAQLEKSRLLSDRFSAERPKGSFSTLEIQRTEQGDSAMYLCASSLAGVQDYGYTFGSGTRLTVV.

This sequence joins TRBV5-1 and TRBJ2-1, with 7 bases aligning to TRBD2. The CDR3 length is 16 residues. V dropped 2 bases and J dropped 7; count of bases not matched to a gene: 12. Germline V gene sequence: CDR1 SGHRS, CDR2 YFSETQ. The DNA of the CDR3 is TGCGCCAGCAGCTTAGGAGGGGTGCCCGGGGGGAATGAGCAGTTCTTC. This codes for CASSLGGVPGGNEQFF.

The chain uses TRBV7-9 and TRBJ2-3; TRBD2 matches 11 bases. Trimming took 5 bases from V and 5 from J; bases not matched to a gene: 12. Germline lookup yields CDR1 SEHNR and CDR2 FQNEAQ (reference sequence). The CDR3 has 17 residues. The CDR3 nucleotides are TGTGCCAGCAGCGCCCCCCGGGTAGCGGGGGGGAGAGATACGCAGTATTTT. Its translation is CASSAPRVAGGRDTQYF.

The CDR3 protein is CASSLTPVYEQYF. CDR3 sequence (DNA): TGTGCCAGCAGCTTAACGCCCGTCTACGAGCAGTACTTC. This chain uses TRBV11-1 with TRBJ2-7, with D unclear. CDR1 is SGHAT and CDR2 is FQDESV in the germline V gene (reference sequence). The V end was cut by 2 bases, the J end by 3 bases, with 8 bases between. The CDR3 is 13 amino acids.

The chain has TRBV19 and TRBJ2-7, with D perhaps TRBD2 (5 bases). This CDR3 has 14 amino acids. The germline V gene encodes CDR1 LNHDA and CDR2 SQIVND (reference sequence). V was trimmed by 5 bases and J by 1 base, leaving 12 bases between them. CDR3 sequence (DNA): TGTGCCAGTAGTCCCAGCGAGGGATCCTACGAGCAGTACTTC. The encoded protein is CASSPSEGSYEQYF.

The chain carries TRBV5-6 and TRBJ1-1; TRBD1 matches at 8 bases. The V gene's germline CDR1 is SGHDT and CDR2 YYEEEE. The CDR3 length is 14 residues. Losses at the gene ends were 4 bases for V and 1 base for J; bases not matched to a gene: 3. The CDR3 loop is CASSHGQGNTEAFF. The CDR3 DNA reads as TGTGCCAGCAGCCACGGACAGGGGAACACTGAAGCTTTCTTT.

J is TRBJ2-1 and V is TRBV14; TRBD2 matches 10 bases. The V gene end was trimmed by 2 bases and the J gene end by 8 bases; junction bases not matched to a gene: 3. The CDR3 contains 14 residues. Germline loops: CDR1 SGHDN, CDR2 FVKESK. CDR3 bases: TGTGCCAGCAGCCAAAGCGGGAGGGCCCATGAGCAGTTCTTC. This gives the protein CASSQSGRAHEQFF.

CDR3 nucleotides: TGCGCCAGCAGCCTCTATAGGGGCTCTGGAAACACCATATATTTT. Protein product: CASSLYRGSGNTIYF. This chain links TRBV4-3 with TRBJ1-3; TRBD1 is a possible D gene (5 bases). The germline CDR1 and CDR2 sequences are LGHNA and YSLEER. The CDR3 extends over 15 amino acids. Trimming removed 4 bases at V and 0 bases at J, with 10 bases between.

The J gene is TRBJ2-3, the V gene TRBV27; 9 positions match TRBD2. The V gene end was trimmed by 3 bases and the J gene end by 1 base; junction bases not matched to a gene: 14. The CDR3 loop spans 19 amino acids. The germline V gene has CDR1 MNHEY and CDR2 SMNVEV (reference sequence). The CDR3 loop reads CASSFHSGRGRRGTDTQYF. The CDR3 nucleotides are TGTGCCAGCAGTTTTCATAGCGGGAGAGGTAGAAGGGGCACAGATACGCAGTATTTT.

This rearrangement joins TRBV9 to TRBJ2-3; 8 bases map to TRBD2. The CDR3 is made up of 14 amino acids. CDR1 SGDLS and CDR2 YYNGEE come from the germline V gene. Unmatched junction bases numbered 2, after V lost 0 bases and J lost 5 bases. CDR3: CASSVGGRRDTQYF. DNA of the CDR3: TGTGCCAGCAGCGTAGGCGGGAGGAGAGATACGCAGTATTTT.

V is TRBV7-3 and J is TRBJ2-2; D remains ambiguous. The length of the CDR3 is 13 residues. CDR1 SGHTA and CDR2 FQGTGA come from the germline V gene. The V end lost 8 bases, the J end lost 4 bases, and 11 bases lay between the germline ends. This chain's CDR3 is CASGSAFTGELFF. The CDR3 DNA sequence: TGTGCCAGCGGTTCTGCGTTCACCGGGGAGCTGTTTTTT.

This clone has more than one count but fewer than ten. Other nucleotide sequences in the sample specify the same CDR3. V is TRBV5-6 and J is TRBJ1-2; the D gene is possibly TRBD1 (6 bases). The CDR3 is 12 amino acids. V dropped 3 bases and J dropped 5 bases, with 8 bases sitting between them. Germline-derived CDR1 and CDR2 are SGHDT and YYEEEE. CDR3 in DNA: TGTGCCAGCAGCTCGCAGGGGTATGGCTACACCTTC. This gives the protein CASSSQGYGYTF.

The rearrangement links TRBV28 to TRBJ2-7; perhaps D is TRBD1 or TRBD2 (6 bases each). Germline CDR1 reads MDHEN; CDR2 reads SYDVKM. V dropped 7 bases and J dropped 6 bases, with 19 bases sitting between them. CDR3 length equals 14 residues. CDR3 protein: CASNYGGGRSEQYF. As DNA, the CDR3 is TGTGCCAGCAACTACGGGGGCGGTCGGTCCGAGCAGTACTTC.

As for this clone: This sample includes further DNA sequences coding for the same CDR3. This rearrangement joins TRBV9 to TRBJ2-5; D may be TRBD1 (5 bases). The CDR3 has 14 residues. The V and J ends lost 1 base and 1 base respectively, with 8 bases between them. From germline, CDR1 is SGDLS and CDR2 YYNGEE. The CDR3 DNA is TGTGCCAGCAGCGTAAGGGGAACCCAAGAGACCCAGTACTTC. It is translated as CASSVRGTQETQYF.

J is TRBJ2-7 and V is TRBV6-1; the D is unclear. From germline, CDR1 is MNHNS and CDR2 SASEGT. This CDR3 is 13 amino acids long. V lost 2 bases, J lost 2 bases, and 7 bases lay in between. The CDR3 region is CASSERGPYEQYF. The CDR3 bases are TGTGCCAGCAGTGAAAGAGGTCCCTACGAGCAGTACTTC.

The chain recombines TRBV29-1 with TRBJ2-7; a possible D gene is TRBD2 (6 bases). Trimming shortened V by 6 bases and J by 2 bases, and 8 bases separated the two germline ends. CDR1 and CDR2 (germline): SQVTM, ANQGSEA. The CDR3 covers 11 residues. The CDR3 loop reads CSVRRAYEQYF. The CDR3 DNA follows: TGCAGCGTCCGGAGGGCCTACGAGCAGTACTTC.

The chain uses TRBV28 and TRBJ2-4; tentatively, D is TRBD2 (6 bases). This CDR3 is 18 amino acids long. Germline CDR1 MDHEN, CDR2 SYDVKM. The V end lost 1 base, the J end lost 0 bases, and 16 bases lay between the germline ends. The CDR3 loop reads CASSLYNGGGIAKNIQYF. The CDR3 DNA sequence: TGTGCCAGCAGTTTATACAACGGTGGGGGGATAGCCAAAAACATTCAGTACTTC. Drawing the rest from reference TRBV28 and TRBJ2-4, the complete variable domain is DVKVTQSSRYLVKRTGEKVFLECVQDMDHENMFWYRQDPGLGLRLIYFSYDVKMKEKGDIPEGYSVSREKKERFSLILESASTNQTSMYLCASSLYNGGGIAKNIQYFGAGTRLSVL.

This chain joins TRBV28 and TRBJ1-2; tentatively, D is TRBD1 (5 bases). Trimming took off 5 bases at V and 13 bases at J, with 14 bases between the two ends. The CDR3 runs to 11 residues. In germline, CDR1 is MDHEN, CDR2 SYDVKM. CDR3 sequence (DNA): TGTGCCAGCAGTGGCCTGGGGGTTCCCACCTTC. Encoded protein: CASSGLGVPTF.

As to this clone: Since a much larger clone is just one base distant, this may be a read error. The same CDR3 arises from other DNA sequences in this sample as well. V is TRBV27 and J is TRBJ2-7; D remains unclear. V lost 3 bases and J 3 bases, leaving 9 bases between the germline ends. The CDR3 extends over 13 amino acids. Germline V lookup: CDR1 MNHEY, CDR2 SMNVEV (reference sequence). The CDR3 protein is CASSFSSFYEQYF. In DNA, the CDR3 is TGTGCCAGCAGTTTCTCGAGCTTCTACGAGCAGTACTTC.

The genes are TRBV14 and TRBJ1-1; D remains unclear. V lost 6 bases and J lost 1, with 9 bases in between. The CDR3 has 13 residues. Germline V CDR1 and CDR2: SGHDN, FVKESK. This CDR3 is CASSEGRNTEAFF. The CDR3 nucleotides are TGTGCCAGCAGTGAAGGGAGGAACACTGAAGCTTTCTTT.

For this clone: At the DNA level, this CDR3 is encoded by other sequences in the same sample as well. V gene TRBV14 combines with J gene TRBJ2-2; D uncertain. Trimming removed 1 base from V and 1 base from J, with 4 bases in between. Germline loops: CDR1 SGHDN, CDR2 FVKESK. This CDR3 spans 14 amino acids. The CDR3 loop is CASSQVKNTGELFF. DNA of the CDR3: TGTGCCAGCAGCCAAGTGAAGAACACCGGGGAGCTGTTTTTT.

The V call is TRBV4-2, the J call TRBJ2-7; D is possibly TRBD1 or TRBD2 (5 bases each). The CDR3 is 15 residues long. CDR1 and CDR2 (germline): LGHNA, YNFKEQ. V was cut by 4 bases and J by 2 bases, with 15 bases left in between. The CDR3: CASSPIRSGPYEQYF. The DNA for the CDR3 is TGTGCCAGCAGCCCAATTAGGTCGGGACCCTACGAGCAGTACTTC.

The chain carries TRBV10-3 and TRBJ2-7; D unclear. The CDR3 extends over 14 amino acids. Germline V gene data show CDR1 as ENHRY and CDR2 as SYGVKD. V shed 6 bases and J shed 2 bases, with 14 bases lying between them. CDR3 sequence (DNA): TGTGCCATCAGCATAAGTAGGTCCACCTACGAGCAGTACTTC. As protein: CAISISRSTYEQYF.

Remarks on this clone: Additional DNA sequences in this sample encode the identical CDR3. This chain uses TRBV4-1 with TRBJ2-2, with D tentatively TRBD2 (5 bases). There are 15 residues in the CDR3. Germline V lookup: CDR1 MGHRA, CDR2 YSYEKL. Trimming pared 1 base from V and 0 bases from J, leaving 6 bases between. CDR3: CASSQVGANTGELFF. The CDR3, as DNA: TGCGCCAGCAGCCAAGTCGGGGCGAACACCGGGGAGCTGTTTTTT.